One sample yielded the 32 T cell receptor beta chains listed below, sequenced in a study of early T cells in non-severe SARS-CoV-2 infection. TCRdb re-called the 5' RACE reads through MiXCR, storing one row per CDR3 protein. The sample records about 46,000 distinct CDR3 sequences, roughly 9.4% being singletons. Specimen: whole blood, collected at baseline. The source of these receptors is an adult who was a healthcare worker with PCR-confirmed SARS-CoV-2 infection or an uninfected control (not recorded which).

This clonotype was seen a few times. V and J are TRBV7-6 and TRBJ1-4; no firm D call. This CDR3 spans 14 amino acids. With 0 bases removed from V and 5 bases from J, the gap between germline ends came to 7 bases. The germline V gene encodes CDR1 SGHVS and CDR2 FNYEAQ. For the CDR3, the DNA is TGTGCCAGCAGCTTAGCGCAGTTAAATGAAAAACTGTTTTTT. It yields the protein CASSLAQLNEKLFF.

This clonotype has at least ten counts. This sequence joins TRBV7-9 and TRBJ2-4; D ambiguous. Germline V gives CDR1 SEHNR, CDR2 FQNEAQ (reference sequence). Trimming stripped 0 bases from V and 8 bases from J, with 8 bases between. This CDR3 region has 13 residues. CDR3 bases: TGTGCCAGCAGCTTAGCCTCTACTGACATTCAGTACTTC. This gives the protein CASSLASTDIQYF.

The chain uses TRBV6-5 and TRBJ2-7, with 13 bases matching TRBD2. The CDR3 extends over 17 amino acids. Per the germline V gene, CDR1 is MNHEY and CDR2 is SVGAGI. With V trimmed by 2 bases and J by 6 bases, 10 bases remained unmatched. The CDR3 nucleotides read TGTGCCAGCAGTTACCTACTAGCGGGAGGGCCCCGGGGCGAGCAGTACTTC. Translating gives CASSYLLAGGPRGEQYF.

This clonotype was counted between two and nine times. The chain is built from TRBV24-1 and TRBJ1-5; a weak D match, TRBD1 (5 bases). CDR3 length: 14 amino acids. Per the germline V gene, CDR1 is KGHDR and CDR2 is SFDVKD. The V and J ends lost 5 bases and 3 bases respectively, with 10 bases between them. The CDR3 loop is CATSAQGYNQPQHF. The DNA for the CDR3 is TGTGCCACCAGTGCGCAGGGATACAATCAGCCCCAGCATTTT.

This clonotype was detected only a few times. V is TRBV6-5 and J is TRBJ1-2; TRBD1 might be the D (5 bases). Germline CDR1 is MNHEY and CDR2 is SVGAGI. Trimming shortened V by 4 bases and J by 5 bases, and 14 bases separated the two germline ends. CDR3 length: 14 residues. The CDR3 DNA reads TGTGCCAGCAGTTTGAACAGGCCTGCTTATGGCTACACCTTC. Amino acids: CASSLNRPAYGYTF.

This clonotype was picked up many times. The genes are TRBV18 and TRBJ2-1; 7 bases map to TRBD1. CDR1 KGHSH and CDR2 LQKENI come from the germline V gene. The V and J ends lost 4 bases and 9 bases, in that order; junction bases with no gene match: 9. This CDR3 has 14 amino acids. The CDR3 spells CASSLDRSYREQFF. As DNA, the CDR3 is TGTGCCAGCTCACTGGACAGGTCGTATCGTGAGCAGTTCTTC.

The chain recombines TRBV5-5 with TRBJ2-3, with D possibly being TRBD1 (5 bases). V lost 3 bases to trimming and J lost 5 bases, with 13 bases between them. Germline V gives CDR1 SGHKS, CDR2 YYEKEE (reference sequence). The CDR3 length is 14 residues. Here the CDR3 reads CASSYNPDKDTQYF. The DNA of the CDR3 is TGTGCCAGCAGCTATAACCCGGACAAAGATACGCAGTATTTT. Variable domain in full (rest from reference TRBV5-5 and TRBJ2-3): DAGVTQSPTHLIKTRGQQVTLRCSPISGHKSVSWYQQVLGQGPQFIFQYYEKEERGRGNFPDRFSARQFPNYSSELNVNALLLGDSALYLCASSYNPDKDTQYFGPGTRLTVL.

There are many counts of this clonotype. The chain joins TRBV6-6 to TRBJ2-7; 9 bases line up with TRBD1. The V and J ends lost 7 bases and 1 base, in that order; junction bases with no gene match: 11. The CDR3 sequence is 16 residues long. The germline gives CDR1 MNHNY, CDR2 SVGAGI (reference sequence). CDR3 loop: CASIQLRQGGSYEQYF. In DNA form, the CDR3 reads TGTGCCAGCATTCAACTGAGACAGGGGGGTTCCTACGAGCAGTACTTC.

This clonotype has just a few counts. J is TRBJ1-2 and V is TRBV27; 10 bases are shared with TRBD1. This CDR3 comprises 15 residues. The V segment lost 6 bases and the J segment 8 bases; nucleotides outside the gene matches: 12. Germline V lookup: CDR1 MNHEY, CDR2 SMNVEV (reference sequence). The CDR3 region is CASSPWDRGGIGYTF. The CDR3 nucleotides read TGTGCCAGCAGCCCTTGGGACAGGGGTGGGATCGGCTACACCTTC.

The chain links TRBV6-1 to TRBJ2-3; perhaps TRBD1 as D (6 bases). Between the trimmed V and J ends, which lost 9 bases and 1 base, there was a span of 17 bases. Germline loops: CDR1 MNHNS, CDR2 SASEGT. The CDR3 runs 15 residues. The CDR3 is CASQHRERGTDTQYF. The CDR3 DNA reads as TGTGCCAGTCAACACAGGGAAAGAGGCACAGATACGCAGTATTTT.

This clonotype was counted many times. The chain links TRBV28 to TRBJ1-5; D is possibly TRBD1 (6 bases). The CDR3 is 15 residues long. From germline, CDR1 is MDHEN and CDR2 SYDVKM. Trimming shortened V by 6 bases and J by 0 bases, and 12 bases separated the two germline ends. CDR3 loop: CASRGGHLSNQPQHF. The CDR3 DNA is TGTGCCAGCAGAGGGGGACACCTTAGCAATCAGCCCCAGCATTTT.

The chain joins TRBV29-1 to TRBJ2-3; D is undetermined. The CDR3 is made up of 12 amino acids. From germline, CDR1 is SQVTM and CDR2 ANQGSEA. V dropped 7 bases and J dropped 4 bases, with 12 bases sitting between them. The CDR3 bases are TGCAGCGCGATTCGAGGAGCAGATACGCAGTATTTT. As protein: CSAIRGADTQYF.

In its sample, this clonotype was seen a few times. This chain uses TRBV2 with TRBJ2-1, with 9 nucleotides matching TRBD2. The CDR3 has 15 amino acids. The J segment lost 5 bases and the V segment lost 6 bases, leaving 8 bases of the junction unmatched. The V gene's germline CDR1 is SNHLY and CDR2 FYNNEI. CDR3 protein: CASSHGTSSHNEQFF. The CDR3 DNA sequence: TGTGCCAGCAGCCACGGGACTAGCAGCCACAATGAGCAGTTCTTC.

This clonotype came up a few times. CDR3 DNA sequence: TGTGCCAGCAGTTTACAGAGCTCTGGGGCCAACGTCCTGACTTTC. This codes for CASSLQSSGANVLTF. This chain connects TRBV6-2 or TRBV6-3 to TRBJ2-6, with D hard to call. With 4 bases removed from V and 0 bases from J, the gap between germline ends came to 7 bases. Germline V gene data show CDR1 as MNHEY and CDR2 as SVGEGT. CDR3 length: 15 residues.

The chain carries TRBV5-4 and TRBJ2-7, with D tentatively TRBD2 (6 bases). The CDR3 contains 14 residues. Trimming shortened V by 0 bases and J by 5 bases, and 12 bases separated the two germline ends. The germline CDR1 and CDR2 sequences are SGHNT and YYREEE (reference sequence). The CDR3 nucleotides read TGTGCCAGCAGCTTGGGACTAGATAGGCACGAGCAGTACTTC. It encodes CASSLGLDRHEQYF.

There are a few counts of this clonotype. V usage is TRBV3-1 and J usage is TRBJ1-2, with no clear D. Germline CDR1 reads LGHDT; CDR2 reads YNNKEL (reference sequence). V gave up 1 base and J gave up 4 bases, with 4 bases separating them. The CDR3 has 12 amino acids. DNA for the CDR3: TGTGCCAGCAGCCAAGGGGGCTATGGCTACACCTTC. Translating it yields CASSQGGYGYTF.

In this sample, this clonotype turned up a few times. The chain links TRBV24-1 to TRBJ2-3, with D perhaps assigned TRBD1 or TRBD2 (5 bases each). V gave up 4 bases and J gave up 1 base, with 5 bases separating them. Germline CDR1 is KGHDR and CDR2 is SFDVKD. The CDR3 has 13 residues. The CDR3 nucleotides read TGTGCCACCAGTGAGGGGGGCACAGATACGCAGTATTTT. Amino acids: CATSEGGTDTQYF.

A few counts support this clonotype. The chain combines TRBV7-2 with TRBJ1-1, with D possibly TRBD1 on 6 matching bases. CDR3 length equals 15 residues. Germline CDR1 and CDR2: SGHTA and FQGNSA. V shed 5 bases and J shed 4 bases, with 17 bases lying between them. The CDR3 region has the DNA TGTGCCAGCAGCCATAACAGGGTTGGTGGCACTGAAGCTTTCTTT. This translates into CASSHNRVGGTEAFF.

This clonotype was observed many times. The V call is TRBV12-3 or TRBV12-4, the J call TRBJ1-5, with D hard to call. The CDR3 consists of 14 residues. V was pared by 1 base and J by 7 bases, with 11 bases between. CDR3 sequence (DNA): TGTGCCAGCAGTTTAGGGCGGTTAGAACAGCCCCAGCATTTT. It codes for CASSLGRLEQPQHF.

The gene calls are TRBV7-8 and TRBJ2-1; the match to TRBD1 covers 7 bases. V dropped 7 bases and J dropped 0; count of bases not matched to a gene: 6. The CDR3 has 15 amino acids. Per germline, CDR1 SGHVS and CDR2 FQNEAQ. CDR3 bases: TGTGCCAGCATCCTGGGACAGACCTCCTACAATGAGCAGTTCTTC. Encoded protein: CASILGQTSYNEQFF.

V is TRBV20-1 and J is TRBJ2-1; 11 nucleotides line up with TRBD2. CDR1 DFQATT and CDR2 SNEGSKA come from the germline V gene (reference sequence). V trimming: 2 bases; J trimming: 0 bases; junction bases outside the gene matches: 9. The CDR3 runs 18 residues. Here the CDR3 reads CSARTLSGRDGSYNEQFF. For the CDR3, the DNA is TGCAGTGCTAGAACGCTTAGCGGGAGGGATGGCTCCTACAATGAGCAGTTCTTC.

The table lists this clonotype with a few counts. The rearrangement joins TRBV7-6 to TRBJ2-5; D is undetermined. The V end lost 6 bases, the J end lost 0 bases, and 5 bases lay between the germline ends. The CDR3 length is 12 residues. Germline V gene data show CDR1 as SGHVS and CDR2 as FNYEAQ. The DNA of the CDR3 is TGTGCCAGCAGAAAGTACCAAGAGACCCAGTACTTC. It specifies CASRKYQETQYF.

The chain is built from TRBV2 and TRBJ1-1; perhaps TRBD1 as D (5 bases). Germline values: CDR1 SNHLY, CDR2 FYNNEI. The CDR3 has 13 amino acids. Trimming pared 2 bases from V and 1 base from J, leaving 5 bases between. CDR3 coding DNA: TGTGCCAGCAGTGAACAGGGGAACACTGAAGCTTTCTTT. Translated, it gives CASSEQGNTEAFF.

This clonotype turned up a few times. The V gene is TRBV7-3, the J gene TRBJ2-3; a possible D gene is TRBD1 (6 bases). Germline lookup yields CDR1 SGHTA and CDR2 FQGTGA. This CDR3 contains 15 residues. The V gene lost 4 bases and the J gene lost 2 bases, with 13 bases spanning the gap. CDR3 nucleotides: TGTGCCAGCAGCTCCTCAGGGGACCCCACAGATACGCAGTATTTT. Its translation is CASSSSGDPTDTQYF.

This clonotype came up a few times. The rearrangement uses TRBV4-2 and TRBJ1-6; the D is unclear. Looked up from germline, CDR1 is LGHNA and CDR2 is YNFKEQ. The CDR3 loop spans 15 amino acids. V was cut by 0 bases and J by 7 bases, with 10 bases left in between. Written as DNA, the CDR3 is TGTGCCAGCAGCCAAGAAGAGGGTTGGAATTCACCCCTCCACTTT. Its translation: CASSQEEGWNSPLHF.

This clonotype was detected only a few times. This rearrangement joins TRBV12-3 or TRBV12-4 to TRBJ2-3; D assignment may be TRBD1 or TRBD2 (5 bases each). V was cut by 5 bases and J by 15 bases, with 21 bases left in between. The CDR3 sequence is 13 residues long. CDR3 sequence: CASSPLLGTTRYF. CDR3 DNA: TGTGCCAGCAGTCCACTCCTGGGGACCACCCGATATTTT.

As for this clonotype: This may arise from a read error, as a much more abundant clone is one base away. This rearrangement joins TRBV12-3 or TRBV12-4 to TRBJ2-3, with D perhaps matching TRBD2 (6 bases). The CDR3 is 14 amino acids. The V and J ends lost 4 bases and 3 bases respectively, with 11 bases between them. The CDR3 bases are TGTGCCAGCAGTTCGAACGGGAGAACAGATACGCAGTATTTT. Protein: CASSSNGRTDTQYF.

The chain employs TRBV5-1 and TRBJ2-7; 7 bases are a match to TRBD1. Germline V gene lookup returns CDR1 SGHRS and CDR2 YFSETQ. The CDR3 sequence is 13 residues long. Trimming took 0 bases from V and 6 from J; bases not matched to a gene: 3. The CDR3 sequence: CASSLGDRPEQYF. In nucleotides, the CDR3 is TGCGCCAGCAGCTTGGGGGACAGACCCGAGCAGTACTTC.

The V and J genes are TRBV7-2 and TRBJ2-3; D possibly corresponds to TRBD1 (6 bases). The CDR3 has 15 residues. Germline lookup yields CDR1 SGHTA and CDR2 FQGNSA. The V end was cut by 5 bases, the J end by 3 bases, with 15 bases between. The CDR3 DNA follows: TGTGCCAGCAGCCAAGAGGGGGTAGGGACAGATACGCAGTATTTT. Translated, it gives CASSQEGVGTDTQYF.

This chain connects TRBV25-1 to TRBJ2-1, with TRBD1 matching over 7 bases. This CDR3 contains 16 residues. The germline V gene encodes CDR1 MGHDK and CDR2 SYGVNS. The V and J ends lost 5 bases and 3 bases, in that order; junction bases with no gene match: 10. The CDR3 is CASSLTPDRVYNEQFF. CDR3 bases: TGTGCCAGCAGTCTCACCCCCGACAGGGTCTACAATGAGCAGTTCTTC. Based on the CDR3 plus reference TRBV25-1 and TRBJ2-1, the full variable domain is EADIYQTPRYLVIGTGKKITLECSQTMGHDKMYWYQQDPGMELHLIHYSYGVNSTEKGDLSSESTVSRIRTEHFPLTLESARPSHTSQYLCASSLTPDRVYNEQFFGPGTRLTVL.

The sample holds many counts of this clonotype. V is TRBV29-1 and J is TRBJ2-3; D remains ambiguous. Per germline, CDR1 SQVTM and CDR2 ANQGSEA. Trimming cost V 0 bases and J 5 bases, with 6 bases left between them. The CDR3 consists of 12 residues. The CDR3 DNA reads TGCAGCGTTGAAGAACTCAGAGATACGCAGTATTTT. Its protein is CSVEELRDTQYF.

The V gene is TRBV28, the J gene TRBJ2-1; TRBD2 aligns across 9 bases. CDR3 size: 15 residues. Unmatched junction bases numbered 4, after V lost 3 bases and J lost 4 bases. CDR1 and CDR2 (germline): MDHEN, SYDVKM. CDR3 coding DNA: TGTGCCAGCAGTTTCGCGGGGGGGGTTTACAATGAGCAGTTCTTC. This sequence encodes CASSFAGGVYNEQFF.